Listed here are 3 T cell receptor beta chains from one sample, sequenced in a study of CD8+ T cells in alopecia areata. Reverse transcription of extracted RNA yielded cDNA, which provided the sequencing template. The protocol was immunoSEQ multiplex PCR, while the TCRdb copy is restricted to in-frame clones and leaves out a portion. The sample has some 170,000 clones, approximately 62% seen once. The input for sequencing was CD4+ T cells sorted from blood, taken at week 0. These receptors originate from a human donor with alopecia areata.

Worth noting for this clone: One junction end does not reproduce the germline sequence, and a read error may be involved. This chain joins TRBV7-2 and TRBJ1-1; TRBD1 aligns across 7 bases. The CDR3 spans 13 residues. Germline assignment: CDR1 SGHTA and CDR2 FQGNSA. The CDR3 is CASSLYGDREGFF. Here the CDR3 DNA reads TGTGCCAGCAGCTTATATGGAGACAGGGAAGGTTTCTTT.

The chain has TRBV4-3 and TRBJ2-7; 8 bases match TRBD1. The CDR3 runs to 14 residues. The V segment lost 1 base and the J segment 5 bases; nucleotides outside the gene matches: 4. In germline, CDR1 is LGHNA, CDR2 YSLEER. The CDR3 is CASSQGQGADEQYF. In nucleotides, the CDR3 is TGCGCCAGCAGCCAAGGTCAGGGGGCAGACGAGCAGTACTTC.

V is TRBV5-6 and J is TRBJ2-7; 7 nucleotides line up with TRBD1. V was pared by 4 bases and J by 4 bases, with 5 bases of the junction left unmatched. The CDR3 spans 13 residues. CDR1 and CDR2 from the germline V gene are SGHDT and YYEEEE. The CDR3 DNA follows: TGTGCCAGCAGCGTGGGACAGCTATACGAGCAGTACTTC. This sequence encodes CASSVGQLYEQYF. The full variable domain, rest sourced from reference TRBV5-6 and TRBJ2-7, is DAGVTQSPTHLIKTRGQQVTLRCSPKSGHDTVSWYQQALGQGPQFIFQYYEEEERQRGNFPDRFSGHQFPNYSSELNVNALLLGDSALYLCASSVGQLYEQYFGPGTRLTVT.